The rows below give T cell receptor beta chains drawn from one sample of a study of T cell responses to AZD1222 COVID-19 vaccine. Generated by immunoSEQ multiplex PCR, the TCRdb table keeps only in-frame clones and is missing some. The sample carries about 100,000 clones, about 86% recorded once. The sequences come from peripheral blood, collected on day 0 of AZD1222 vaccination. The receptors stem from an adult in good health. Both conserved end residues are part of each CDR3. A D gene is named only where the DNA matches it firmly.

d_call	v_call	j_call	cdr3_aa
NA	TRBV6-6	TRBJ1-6	CASSPRPFRGLSSYNSPLHF
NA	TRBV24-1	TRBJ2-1	CATSDLTGTYEQFF
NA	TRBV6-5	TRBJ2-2	CASSYSLENTGELFF
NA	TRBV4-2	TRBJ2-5	CASSQDRGETQYF
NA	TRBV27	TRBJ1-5	CASSPSMGNGQPQHF
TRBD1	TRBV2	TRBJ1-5	CASLQGAAGQPQHF
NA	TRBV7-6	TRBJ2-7	CASSKDGGFSEQYF
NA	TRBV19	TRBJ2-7	CASKGDRFYEQYF
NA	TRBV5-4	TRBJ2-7	CASSLADYEQYF
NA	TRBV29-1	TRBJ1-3	CSVGGALFGNTIYF
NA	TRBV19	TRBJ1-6	CASSTTGLNSPLHF
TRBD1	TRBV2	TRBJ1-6	CASTGTAYSPLHF
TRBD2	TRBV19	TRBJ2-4	CASSITSGRAGGNIQYF
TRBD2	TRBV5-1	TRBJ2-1	CASRLGTSGDNEQFF
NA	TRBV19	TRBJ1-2	CASSIGINYGYTF
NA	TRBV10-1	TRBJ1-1	CASSPRLDTEAFF
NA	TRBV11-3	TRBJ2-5	CASSLGVGREETQYF
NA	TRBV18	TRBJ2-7	CASSPRSRYEQYF
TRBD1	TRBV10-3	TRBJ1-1	CAISRQGSMNTEAFF
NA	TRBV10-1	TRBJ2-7	CASSPGSSYEQYF
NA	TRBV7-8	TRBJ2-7	CASSTDAYEQYF
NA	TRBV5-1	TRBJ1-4	CASSSGTLPNEKLFF
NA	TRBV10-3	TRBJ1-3	CAASRQASSGNTIYF
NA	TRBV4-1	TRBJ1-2	CASSQDRGVGGASGYTF
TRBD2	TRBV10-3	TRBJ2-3	CAISPQPGLAEKDSGSTDTQYF
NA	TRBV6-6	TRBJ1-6	CATFRDGNSPLHF
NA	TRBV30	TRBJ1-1	CAWIWNTEAFF
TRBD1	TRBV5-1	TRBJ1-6	CASSSTGTGGNSPLHF
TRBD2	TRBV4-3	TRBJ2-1	CASSQGTSVENEQFF
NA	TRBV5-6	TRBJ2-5	CASSLGRAMETQYF
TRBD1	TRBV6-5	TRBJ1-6	CASSYSTGQGSPLHF
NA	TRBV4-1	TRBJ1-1	CASSQPLGGITEAFF
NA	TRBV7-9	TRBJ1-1	CASSSWGLNTEAFF
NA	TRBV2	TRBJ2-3	CASSEVNTQYF
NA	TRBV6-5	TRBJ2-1	CASSRMDYNEQFF
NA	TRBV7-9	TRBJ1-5	CASSSLGGSNQPQHF
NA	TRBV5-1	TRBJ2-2	CASSREPGTGELFF
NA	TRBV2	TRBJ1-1	CASSFGPNTEAFF
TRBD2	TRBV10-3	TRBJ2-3	CAIKGLAGAGGDTQYF
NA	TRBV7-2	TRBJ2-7	CASSQPTRDEQYF
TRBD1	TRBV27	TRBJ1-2	CASSLSGQGDMRYTF
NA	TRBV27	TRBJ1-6	CASRFTSGNSPLHF
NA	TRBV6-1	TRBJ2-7	CASSEPGVYEQYF
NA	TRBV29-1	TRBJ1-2	CSVDKPVPGYTF
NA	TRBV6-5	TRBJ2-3	CASELKGTDTQYF
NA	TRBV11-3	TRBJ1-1	CASSPGRGNTEAFF
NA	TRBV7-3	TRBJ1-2	CASSKRGRLDGYTF
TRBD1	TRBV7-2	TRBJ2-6	CASSPTGSGANVLTF